This is a list of T cell receptor beta chains from one sample in a study of T cell repertoires in ileal Crohn's disease. The protocol was immunoSEQ multiplex PCR, while the TCRdb copy is restricted to in-frame clones and leaves out a portion. The data show tens of thousands of clones, around nine tenths seen once. Sequenced input: ileal tissue. The origin of the receptors is an adult with Crohn's disease. Each CDR3 is given with its conserved first and last residue. D genes are given only for firm matches. Part of the rows lack a size; the others show once, few, many or a class for expanded clones.

d_gene	abundance	v_gene	j_gene	CDR3nt	CDR3aa
TRBD1	NA	TRBV6-5	TRBJ1-1	TGTGCCAGCAGCTCGAAGCGACAGGGGACCACTGAAGCTTTCTTT	CASSSKRQGTTEAFF
NA	NA	TRBV7-9	TRBJ1-6	TGTGCCAGCAGCTTACAGGGATCACCCCTCCACTTT	CASSLQGSPLHF
TRBD1	NA	TRBV30	TRBJ1-2	TGTGCCTGGAGTTCCCCGGGACAGGGTGGCTATGGCTACACCTTC	CAWSSPGQGGYGYTF
TRBD2	NA	TRBV2	TRBJ2-1	TGTGCCAGCAGGTCCCCTCTGGCGGGGGGGTTTGTTGAGCAGTTCTTC	CASRSPLAGGFVEQFF
TRBD1	NA	TRBV6-1	TRBJ2-3	TGTGCCAGCAGAACCGGGACAGGCACAGATACGCAGTATTTT	CASRTGTGTDTQYF
NA	NA	TRBV29-1	TRBJ2-6	TGCAGCGTTACCGCAGGGGTGACGGCCAACGTCCTGACTTTC	CSVTAGVTANVLTF
NA	NA	TRBV30	TRBJ1-2	TGTGCCTCCCGAGGGGGACCCCTGAATGGCTACACCTTC	CASRGGPLNGYTF
NA	NA	TRBV30	TRBJ1-4	TGTGCCTGGAGTGTAGGCGGGGCAAATGACAAACTGTTTTTT	CAWSVGGANDKLFF
TRBD2	few	TRBV9	TRBJ2-5	TGTGCCAGCAGCGTAGGGCTAGCGGGAGTAAGGGAGACCCAGTACTTC	CASSVGLAGVRETQYF
TRBD1	NA	TRBV5-8	TRBJ1-2	TGTGCCAGCAGCCACAGGGGAACCTATGGCTACACCTTC	CASSHRGTYGYTF
NA	NA	TRBV2	TRBJ2-7	TGTGCCAGCTTCGGCGGGACCTCCTACGAGCAGTACTTC	CASFGGTSYEQYF
TRBD1	NA	TRBV15	TRBJ1-2	TGTGCCACCGCCAGAGACAGGGAGGACGGCTACACCTTC	CATARDREDGYTF
NA	NA	TRBV19	TRBJ1-2	TGTGCCACCAAACCCAATGTTTTCGGCAGGTCGGCTGGCTACACCTTC	CATKPNVFGRSAGYTF
TRBD2	NA	TRBV9	TRBJ2-5	TGTGCCAGCAGCGAACCCCTTGGGCTAGCGGACCAAGAGACCCAGTACTTC	CASSEPLGLADQETQYF
TRBD1	NA	TRBV28	TRBJ1-6	TGTGCCACCCTAATACAGGGGTGGAATTCACCCCTCCACTTT	CATLIQGWNSPLHF
TRBD1	NA	TRBV7-7	TRBJ2-1	TGTGCCAGCAGCCGGGACAGAACCTACAATGAGCAGTTCTTC	CASSRDRTYNEQFF
TRBD2	NA	TRBV30	TRBJ2-7	TGTGCCTGGAGTGTTCGGGGGGATGGTTACGAGCAGTACTTC	CAWSVRGDGYEQYF
TRBD2	NA	TRBV7-2	TRBJ2-3	TGTGCCAGCAGCATTAGCGGGAGGGCCACAGATACGCAGTATTTT	CASSISGRATDTQYF
TRBD1	NA	TRBV25-1	TRBJ1-1	TGTGCCAGCAGTGAATACTCGGTCAGGGGGCTGACTGAAGCTTTCTTT	CASSEYSVRGLTEAFF
TRBD2	NA	TRBV9	TRBJ2-7	TGTGCCAGCAGCGTGCATCGGGAGGAATCCTCCTACGAGCAGTACTTC	CASSVHREESSYEQYF
NA	NA	TRBV9	TRBJ2-7	TGTGCCAGCAGCGTAGCTCCATACCCGGACACGTCCTACGAGCAGTACTTC	CASSVAPYPDTSYEQYF
NA	NA	TRBV25-1	TRBJ1-4	TGTGCCAGCAGTGAGACGACAGGTATTAATGAAAAACTGTTTTTT	CASSETTGINEKLFF
TRBD2	NA	TRBV9	TRBJ2-7	TGTGCCAGCAGCGTAGAGGGGAGCGGGAGTGGTTACGAGCAGTACTTC	CASSVEGSGSGYEQYF
NA	NA	TRBV9	TRBJ1-1	TGTGCCAGCAGCGTCGGGGATTGGACTGAAGCTTTCTTT	CASSVGDWTEAFF
TRBD2	NA	TRBV5-1	TRBJ2-2	TGCGCCAGCAGCCCAGTCCGCGGGGGAACCGGGGAGCTGTTTTTT	CASSPVRGGTGELFF
TRBD2	once	TRBV7-6	TRBJ2-3	TGTGCCAGCAGCAAGGGGACTAGCGGGGTTGCAGATACGCAGTATTTT	CASSKGTSGVADTQYF
TRBD1	NA	TRBV18	TRBJ1-4	TGTGCCAGCTCGCCTAAGCGATCGGGACAGCCGGGCGAAAAACTGTTTTTT	CASSPKRSGQPGEKLFF
NA	few	TRBV6-4	TRBJ1-2	TGTGCCAGCAGTGACTCGTTGGCGTGGAGTAACTATGGCTACACCTTC	CASSDSLAWSNYGYTF
TRBD2	NA	TRBV5-4	TRBJ2-5	TGTGCCAGCAGCTTGGGGAGCGGGAGGGTGGACGAGACCCAGTACTTC	CASSLGSGRVDETQYF
NA	NA	TRBV29-1	TRBJ2-2	TGCAGCGTTGTGCGGAGCGGGGAGCTGTTTTTT	CSVVRSGELFF
NA	NA	TRBV5-1	TRBJ2-5	TGCGCCAGCAGCTTGACCGGGACAAACAAAGAGACCCAGTACTTC	CASSLTGTNKETQYF
NA	NA	TRBV30	TRBJ2-3	TGTGCCTGCGGGGGATGTTTAACCACAGATACGCAGTATTTT	CACGGCLTTDTQYF
NA	NA	TRBV6-5	TRBJ1-3	TGTGCCAGCAGTTACTCGGACAGCCAAGGAAACACCATATATTTT	CASSYSDSQGNTIYF
NA	NA	TRBV4-1	TRBJ1-2	TGCGCCAGCAGCCAACCAGGGGTCCTGGGCGGCTACACCTTC	CASSQPGVLGGYTF
NA	NA	TRBV5-1	TRBJ2-3	TGCGCCAGCAGAAATTCAGGGGTTACAGATACGCAGTATTTT	CASRNSGVTDTQYF
TRBD2	NA	TRBV27	TRBJ2-7	TGTGCCACCTCGGCACGGGAGGGAACCTACGAGCAGTACTTC	CATSAREGTYEQYF
NA	NA	TRBV5-6	TRBJ1-1	TGTGCCAGCAGCTTCTCAACTTCCCAGGGAATAGCTTTCTTT	CASSFSTSQGIAFF
NA	NA	TRBV29-1	TRBJ1-2	TGCAGCGTTGAGAGAGGTCTCTATGGCTACACCTTC	CSVERGLYGYTF
TRBD1	NA	TRBV5-1	TRBJ2-7	TGCGCCAGCAGCTTGGTGGGGACAGGGGGCACCTACGAGCAGTACTTC	CASSLVGTGGTYEQYF
NA	NA	TRBV5-6	TRBJ1-3	TGTGCCAGCAGCTTGGCCGCGGGAAACACCATATATTTT	CASSLAAGNTIYF
TRBD1	NA	TRBV5-4	TRBJ1-1	TGTGCCGGCAGCTCCTCAGGCGGGACAGGGGGCTTGAAGACTGAAGCTTTCTTT	CAGSSSGGTGGLKTEAFF
NA	NA	TRBV7-2	TRBJ1-2	TGTGCCAGCAGCTTAGCCAGGGCCTATTATGGCTACACCTTC	CASSLARAYYGYTF
NA	NA	TRBV13	TRBJ2-2	TGTGCCAGCAGCTTAGGCCTTCCCACCGGGGAGCTGTTTTTT	CASSLGLPTGELFF
NA	NA	TRBV7-2	TRBJ2-6	TGTGCCACCACAAGAGGGGGAATTGGGGCCAACGTCCTGACTTTC	CATTRGGIGANVLTF
NA	few	TRBV30	TRBJ1-1	TGTGCCTGGAGTGTACGCGCTGAAGCTTTCTTT	CAWSVRAEAFF
NA	NA	TRBV4-1	TRBJ2-7	TGCGCCAGCAGCCAAAATCGGCAGGCAGTTACGGAGCAGTACTTC	CASSQNRQAVTEQYF
NA	NA	TRBV4-1	TRBJ1-3	TGCGCCAGCAGCCAAGATTTTGCGGCCACCATATATTTT	CASSQDFAATIYF
NA	NA	TRBV4-1	TRBJ2-2	TGCGCCAGCAGCCCCAGTGAATTTATCGCCAAACGGGGCGGGGAGCTGTTTTTT	CASSPSEFIAKRGGELFF
NA	NA	TRBV21-1	TRBJ1-1	TGTGTCCCAGGTGTAGGGGGAGCTTTCTTT	CVPGVGGAFF
NA	NA	TRBV13	TRBJ2-5	TGTGCCAGCAGAGTCTTCGGGGGCCAAGAGACCCAGTACTTC	CASRVFGGQETQYF
NA	NA	TRBV10-2	TRBJ2-7	TGCGCCGGCCGGGACAAGAGCTCCTACGAGCAGTACTTC	CAGRDKSSYEQYF
NA	NA	TRBV19	TRBJ1-2	TGTGCCAGTAGATGGGCGGGACGGACCTTCTATGGCTACACCTTC	CASRWAGRTFYGYTF
NA	NA	TRBV18	TRBJ1-2	TGTGCCAGCTCCGAGGAGGAGGTGGCGCCTCACTATGGCTACACCTTC	CASSEEEVAPHYGYTF
NA	NA	TRBV18	TRBJ1-4	TGTGCCAGCTCCCCCTACGGACAGAATGAAAAACTGTTTTTT	CASSPYGQNEKLFF
NA	once	TRBV9	TRBJ2-7	TGTGCCAGCAGCGAGCGGGACATCTCCTACGAGCAGTACTTC	CASSERDISYEQYF
NA	NA	TRBV2	TRBJ2-2	TGTGCCAGCTCTTATGGCAGGGGCCAAGCGAACACCGGGGAGCTGTTTTTT	CASSYGRGQANTGELFF
NA	NA	TRBV11-1	TRBJ2-4	TGTGCCAGCCGCGATAAATCCCTTTCCAAAAACATTCAGTACTTC	CASRDKSLSKNIQYF
TRBD1	NA	TRBV6-1	TRBJ1-2	TGTGCCAGCAGTGTGACAGGGGCGCGAGGCTACACCTTC	CASSVTGARGYTF